Listed below are T cell receptor beta chains from one sample, sequenced in a study of cytomegalovirus exposure and HLA in healthy donors. The assay was immunoSEQ multiplex PCR, and TCRdb's table has in-frame clones only and misses some. The sample lists about 54,000 clones, approximately 89% seen once, with around 8.4% in the top ten. Specimen: PBMCs. These receptors all stem from a woman aged 18 to 35 in good health and CMV-seropositive. Both conserved end residues are part of each CDR3. D genes are given only for firm matches. Some rows have no size entry. The others give once, few or many, or a class for an expanded clone.

clone_size j_call v_call d_call cdr3_nt cdr3_aa
. TRBJ2-5 TRBV5-1 . TGCGCCAGCAGCCATGACAGCCTTCAAGAGACCCAGTACTTC CASSHDSLQETQYF
. TRBJ2-2 TRBV7-3 TRBD2 TGTGCCAGCAGCTTAGGCGGGGGAGAACCCGGGGAGCTGTTTTTT CASSLGGGEPGELFF
. TRBJ2-3 TRBV11-2 TRBD2 TGTGCCAGCAGCTCCAGTGGCGGGGGGAGCACAGATACGCAGTATTTT CASSSSGGGSTDTQYF
. TRBJ2-5 TRBV15 TRBD2 TGTGCCACCAGCAGAGTCGGCGGGGGGGCGTGGGAGACCCAGTACTTC CATSRVGGGAWETQYF
. TRBJ1-2 TRBV28 TRBD1 TGTGCCAGCAGTTCACAGGGGATCGGTGACTATGGCTACACCTTC CASSSQGIGDYGYTF
few TRBJ2-3 TRBV28 . TGTGCCAGCAGTTTGTGGGGGCCGCGGACCACAGATACGCAGTATTTT CASSLWGPRTTDTQYF
once TRBJ1-1 TRBV5-1 . TGCGCCAGCAGCCATGACAGGCTGGGGACTGAAGCTTTCTTT CASSHDRLGTEAFF
. TRBJ2-7 TRBV6-5 TRBD1 TGTGCCAGCAGTTACTCGAAGGGACAGGGTTTCTACGAGCAGTACTTC CASSYSKGQGFYEQYF
. TRBJ1-2 TRBV4-2 . TGTGCCAGCAGCCGACGAGGGATCTCTGGGGACTATGGCTACACCTTC CASSRRGISGDYGYTF
. TRBJ2-7 TRBV7-9 TRBD2 TGTGCCAGCAGCTCGATCCAGCGGGGGGGATCCTACGAGCAGTACTTC CASSSIQRGGSYEQYF
. TRBJ1-2 TRBV5-4 . TGTGCCAGCAGCGCCGGGAGGGATTGGAATGGCTACACCTTC CASSAGRDWNGYTF
. TRBJ1-1 TRBV6-1 TRBD1 TGTGCCAGCAGTGTTGACAGGGTGTTGGTGGACACTGAAGCTTTCTTT CASSVDRVLVDTEAFF
. TRBJ2-1 TRBV19 TRBD1 TGTGCCAGTAGTAAACGGACAGGGTCCGACAATGAGCAGTTCTTC CASSKRTGSDNEQFF
. TRBJ2-2 TRBV4-1 TRBD1 TGCGCCAGCAGCCAAGCGGCTTCCGGGACAGGGGGAACCGGGGAGCTGTTTTTT CASSQAASGTGGTGELFF
. TRBJ2-2 TRBV18 TRBD1 TGTGCCAGCTCACCCGACAGGGTTCGGAACACCGGGGAGCTGTTTTTT CASSPDRVRNTGELFF
. TRBJ2-7 TRBV14 . TGTGCCAGCAGCCAACGGGACACCGCAGGGGAGCAGTACTTC CASSQRDTAGEQYF
few TRBJ1-2 TRBV6-5 . TGTGCCAGCAAAGCGGGGGAATGGCGTGGCTACACCTTC CASKAGEWRGYTF
. TRBJ1-2 TRBV6-4 . TGTGCCAGCAGTCAGGAGGCTGGCTATGGCTACACCTTC CASSQEAGYGYTF
. TRBJ1-5 TRBV7-8 TRBD1 TGTGCCAGCAGCGCACCGAAATGGACAGGGGGCACGACCGATAATCAGCCCCAGCATTTT CASSAPKWTGGTTDNQPQHF
. TRBJ1-2 TRBV9 . TGTGCCAGCAGCGGACTTTATGGCTACACCTTC CASSGLYGYTF
. TRBJ2-7 TRBV28 . TGTGCCAGCAGTTTAGAGCCCTACGAGCAGTACTTC CASSLEPYEQYF
. TRBJ2-1 TRBV11-2 . TGTGCCAGCAGCCCCCGACAGGATAGCTCCTACAATGAGCAGTTCTTC CASSPRQDSSYNEQFF
. TRBJ2-7 TRBV4-3 . TGCGCCAGCAGCCAAGACAGGAGGGGGCAACCCTACGAGCAGTACTTC CASSQDRRGQPYEQYF
. TRBJ2-1 TRBV7-2 . TGTGCCAGCAGCTTAGCGTTCGGAGACAATGAGCAGTTCTTC CASSLAFGDNEQFF
. TRBJ1-4 TRBV28 . TGTGCCAGCAGTTTACCTACAACTAATGAAAAACTGTTTTTT CASSLPTTNEKLFF
. TRBJ1-2 TRBV18 TRBD1 TGTGCCAGCTCACCGGACAGGGATGGCTACACCTTC CASSPDRDGYTF
. TRBJ1-2 TRBV19 TRBD1 TGTGCTAGTAAGGAGACAGGGGTCGCCCGGGGCTATGGCTACACCTTC CASKETGVARGYGYTF
. TRBJ2-1 TRBV5-1 TRBD1 TGCGCCAGCAGCCCGGGGACAGGGAATGCGCACAATGAGCAGTTCTTC CASSPGTGNAHNEQFF
. TRBJ2-1 TRBV7-2 . TGTGCCAGCAGCTTATTGTCAGGGTTTCTCTCCTACAATGAGCAGTTCTTC CASSLLSGFLSYNEQFF